The rows below give T cell receptor beta chains drawn from one sample of a study of monozygotic twins with inflammatory bowel disease. For each CDR3 protein, TCRdb gives one entry from its re-call of the 5' RACE reads, without DNA. The table gives more than 110,000 distinct CDR3 sequences; the top ten clones make up 1% to 1.5% of it. The specimen was blood. The receptors shown here come from a human donor with ulcerative colitis or Crohn's disease, or a healthy co-twin of an affected twin (not recorded which). Each CDR3 is given with its conserved first and last residue.

j_call: TRBJ2-4; v_call: TRBV5-1; cdr3_aa: CASSLETLPAKNIQYF
j_call: TRBJ2-3; v_call: TRBV7-9; cdr3_aa: CASSYGTSGSPLQYF
j_call: TRBJ1-1; v_call: TRBV5-4; cdr3_aa: CASSSIRRNTEAFF
j_call: TRBJ1-2; v_call: TRBV5-1; cdr3_aa: CASSLEANKNYGYTF
j_call: TRBJ2-3; v_call: TRBV6-5; cdr3_aa: CGSGRGTDTQYF
j_call: TRBJ2-2; v_call: TRBV5-1; cdr3_aa: CASSPGLAGDTGELFF
j_call: TRBJ2-1; v_call: TRBV5-5; cdr3_aa: CASSPGPGNEQFF
j_call: TRBJ1-1; v_call: TRBV9; cdr3_aa: CASSPSLGGLNTEAFF
j_call: TRBJ2-4; v_call: TRBV12-3/TRBV12-4; cdr3_aa: CASTPGGNIQYF
j_call: TRBJ1-2; v_call: TRBV18; cdr3_aa: CASSPGIYPRMGGYTF
j_call: TRBJ1-2; v_call: TRBV29-1; cdr3_aa: CSVPRRTGTYGYTF
j_call: TRBJ2-2; v_call: TRBV7-2; cdr3_aa: CASSLGQGVGTGELFF
j_call: TRBJ2-1; v_call: TRBV20-1; cdr3_aa: CSAEPGLAGVEQFF
j_call: TRBJ1-2; v_call: TRBV19; cdr3_aa: CASTDRGTLDGYTF
j_call: TRBJ2-7; v_call: TRBV7-6; cdr3_aa: CASSLGGLAGTSYEQYF
j_call: TRBJ2-7; v_call: TRBV4-2; cdr3_aa: CASAGGLGTYEQYF
j_call: TRBJ1-4; v_call: TRBV7-2; cdr3_aa: CASSPGTGHTGKLFF
j_call: TRBJ2-1; v_call: TRBV5-1; cdr3_aa: CASSTSGGGLGGVNEQFF
j_call: TRBJ1-5; v_call: TRBV15; cdr3_aa: CATSRDLGLHQPQHF
j_call: TRBJ2-1; v_call: TRBV7-8; cdr3_aa: CASSLLSQGYSSYNEQFF
j_call: TRBJ2-5; v_call: TRBV10-3; cdr3_aa: CAIGTGMETQYF
j_call: TRBJ2-7; v_call: TRBV10-3; cdr3_aa: CAIQRQGSYEQYF
j_call: TRBJ1-2; v_call: TRBV5-1; cdr3_aa: CASSPRDRNYGYTF
j_call: TRBJ2-1; v_call: TRBV19; cdr3_aa: CASSIDNEQFF
j_call: TRBJ2-1; v_call: TRBV24-1; cdr3_aa: CATSEEKGNEQFF
j_call: TRBJ1-1; v_call: TRBV12-3/TRBV12-4; cdr3_aa: CASGFSQGGTEAFF
j_call: TRBJ2-5; v_call: TRBV28; cdr3_aa: CASSPGTGDLETQYF
j_call: TRBJ1-5; v_call: TRBV14; cdr3_aa: CASSQTRTAAQHF
j_call: TRBJ2-7; v_call: TRBV6-5; cdr3_aa: CASSYSRAGAYEQYF
j_call: TRBJ2-5; v_call: TRBV9; cdr3_aa: CASSVGTEETQYF
j_call: TRBJ1-1; v_call: TRBV4-2; cdr3_aa: CASSQVSGEAFF
j_call: TRBJ2-2; v_call: TRBV7-2; cdr3_aa: CASSLDSAPNTGELFF
j_call: TRBJ1-4; v_call: TRBV19; cdr3_aa: CASSMGPSNEKLFF
j_call: TRBJ2-1; v_call: TRBV19; cdr3_aa: CASSIAGTGVTYNEQFF
j_call: TRBJ1-3; v_call: TRBV29-1; cdr3_aa: CSVGPGSGNTIYF